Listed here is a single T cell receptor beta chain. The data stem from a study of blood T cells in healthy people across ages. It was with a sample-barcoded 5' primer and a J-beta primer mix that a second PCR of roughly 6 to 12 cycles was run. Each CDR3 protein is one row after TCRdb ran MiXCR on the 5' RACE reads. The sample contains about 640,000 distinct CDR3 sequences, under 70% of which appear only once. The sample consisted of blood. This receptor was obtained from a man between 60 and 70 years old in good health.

CDR3 loop: CASLKQGASETQYF. DNA for the CDR3: TGTGCCAGCTTAAAACAGGGGGCTAGTGAGACCCAGTACTTC. The chain has TRBV25-1 and TRBJ2-5; 9 bases fit TRBD1. V lost 8 bases to trimming and J lost 5 bases; unmatched junction nucleotides: 9. This CDR3 is built from 14 residues. The germline V gene has CDR1 MGHDK and CDR2 SYGVNS.